This T cell receptor beta chain was sequenced for a study of T cell responses to AZD1222 COVID-19 vaccine. Profiling relied on immunoSEQ multiplex PCR, and the TCRdb table lists in-frame clones only, not all of them. The table lists some 89,000 clones, roughly 90% of them singletons. The CDR3 sequence is 14 residues long. With 4 bases clipped from V and 5 bases from J, the junction kept 7 bases outside the gene matches. Germline V gives CDR1 MNHEY, CDR2 SVGAGI. The sample here was peripheral blood, taken on day 0 of AZD1222 vaccination. This chain connects TRBV6-5 to TRBJ1-1, with 7 bases lining up with TRBD1. The clonotype comes from an adult in good health. CDR3 sequence (DNA): TGTGCCAGCAGTTTCAACCCCAGGGGGACTGAAGCTTTCTTT. This codes for CASSFNPRGTEAFF.